This T cell receptor (beta chain) appears in the sequencing data of a study of blood T cell repertoires in COVID-19. Study as a whole: Sites in the United States, Italy and Spain provided acute and convalescent COVID-19 samples. Nucleic acid was either cDNA or gDNA, and it came from T cells, B-cell-depleted T cells, or PBMCs.

Deletions cut 3 bases from V and 1 base from J, with 9 bases between. CDR1 is KGHSH, CDR2 LQKENI, per germline. The CDR3 extends over 14 amino acids. As originally analysed: Using reference gene primer amplification, nucleated cell counts were estimated. Produced via immunoSEQ multiplex PCR; TCRdb's table is partial and in-frame only. That table is the source of V, J and clone size, and D and trimming were worked out from the DNA. This sample carries approximately 150,000 clones, about 80% of them seen once, and the ten largest clones take roughly a tenth. The sequencing sample was made of peripheral blood. V is TRBV18 and J is TRBJ1-1; a weak D match, TRBD1 (6 bases). The receptor was isolated from a man in his 70s with active or convalescent COVID-19. The CDR3 nucleotides read TGTGCCAGCTCACCGGCGGGGGCGAACACTGAAGCTTTCTTT. Protein product: CASSPAGANTEAFF.